This T cell receptor (beta chain) came from a study of T cells in Graves' hyperthyroidism and ophthalmopathy. Study results and caveats: Blood also held most thyroid clonotypes expanded beyond 0.001.

With regard to this clonotype: Its antigen is unknown.

Researchers took RNA transcripts and amplified the TCR beta CDR3 regions from them. Carried out on the TCR CDR3, a first-round RT-PCR used the HTBI primer set. One entry per CDR3 protein results from TCRdb running MiXCR on the multiplex PCR reads. The table includes roughly 500,000 distinct CDR3 sequences, about 45% detected once. The CDR3 covers 13 residues. Germline V gives CDR1 GTSNPN, CDR2 SVGIG (reference sequence). Trimming at V came to 1 base and at J to 5 bases, leaving 2 bases not matched to a gene. Thyroid ultrasound and orbital computed tomography, with clinical symptoms and serum thyroxine and TRAb, informed diagnoses.

The clonotype originates from an adult woman with Graves' disease, either hyperthyroidism or ophthalmopathy (not recorded which). The J gene is TRBJ1-5, the V gene TRBV30; 7 bases are a match to TRBD1. Sequences were obtained from peripheral blood or thyroid tissue (not recorded which). CDR3 region: CAWSAQGDQPQHF. Here the CDR3 DNA reads TGTGCCTGGAGTGCCCAGGGGGATCAGCCCCAGCATTTT.